This is a list of T cell receptor beta chains from one sample in a study of blood T cell repertoires in COVID-19. The protocol was immunoSEQ multiplex PCR, while the TCRdb copy is restricted to in-frame clones and leaves out a portion. The sample has 300,000 or so clones, around 87% seen once. Sequencing input: peripheral blood. The receptors originated from a woman between 50 and 59 years old who had recovered from COVID-19. Each CDR3 is given with its conserved first and last residue. D genes are given only for firm matches. The size field is filled for only some rows; it gives once, few, many or a size class.

TGTGCCAGCTCACGACTAGACAGAGAGACAGATACGCAGTATTTT,CASSRLDRETDTQYF,TRBV18,NA,NA,TRBJ2-3
TGCGCCAGCAGTTCGGCCTGGGGCTCTGAAGCTTTCTTT,CASSSAWGSEAFF,TRBV10-1,NA,few,TRBJ1-1
TGTGCCAGCAGGGGGACAGGGCCGCAAGCTTTCTTT,CASRGTGPQAFF,TRBV12-3/TRBV12-4,TRBD1,NA,TRBJ1-1
TGTGCCAGCAGTTACGGAGATTTCCAGCCCCAGCATTTT,CASSYGDFQPQHF,TRBV6-6,NA,NA,TRBJ1-5
TGTGCCAGTAGTAGAGGGGGTTCCAGCAATCAGCCCCAGCATTTT,CASSRGGSSNQPQHF,TRBV19,NA,once,TRBJ1-5
TGCAGCGTTTCGGGGAGTCAAGAGACCCAGTACTTC,CSVSGSQETQYF,TRBV29-1,NA,once,TRBJ2-5
TGTGCCAGCAGCTTGGTGGAGGATCTAGGCTACGAGCAGTACTTC,CASSLVEDLGYEQYF,TRBV5-5,NA,NA,TRBJ2-7
TGTGCCAGCAGTCTTGGGACAGGGGTCCACGAGCAGTACTTC,CASSLGTGVHEQYF,TRBV27,TRBD1,once,TRBJ2-7
TGTGCCAGCAGCTTAATCGACAGGGCGTGGACTGAAGCTTTCTTT,CASSLIDRAWTEAFF,TRBV7-2,TRBD1,once,TRBJ1-1
TGTGCCAGCAGCAAAGGACCGGGACAGGGATGCTACGAGCAGTACTTC,CASSKGPGQGCYEQYF,TRBV21-1,NA,NA,TRBJ2-7
TGTGCCACCAGCAGAGATATGGGACTAGCCCGGAGTTCCTACGAGCAGTACTTC,CATSRDMGLARSSYEQYF,TRBV15,TRBD2,NA,TRBJ2-7
TGTGCCACCAGCACTCACGTGGCGGGAGGCTACGAGCAGTACTTC,CATSTHVAGGYEQYF,TRBV15,TRBD2,NA,TRBJ2-7
TGCAGCGTTGCAGGGGCTAGCAATCAGCCCCAGCATTTT,CSVAGASNQPQHF,TRBV29-1,NA,NA,TRBJ1-5
TGTGCCAGCAATCCTACAGGGCCGAACACTGAAGCTTTCTTT,CASNPTGPNTEAFF,TRBV6-6,NA,once,TRBJ1-1
TGTGCCAGCAGCCTGGGGACTAGCGGAATCTCCTACAATGAGCAGTTCTTC,CASSLGTSGISYNEQFF,TRBV5-4,TRBD2,NA,TRBJ2-1
TGTGCCAGCAGCAACTCTAGAACAGGGGTGGCCGGGGAGCTGTTTTTT,CASSNSRTGVAGELFF,TRBV28,TRBD1,NA,TRBJ2-2
TGTGCCAGCAGCTTTCGGGGGGCTGGGGACACCATATATTTT,CASSFRGAGDTIYF,TRBV11-2,NA,NA,TRBJ1-3
TGTGCCAGCAGCTTAGACAGGCTTGGCTACACCTTC,CASSLDRLGYTF,TRBV7-2,NA,NA,TRBJ1-2
TGTGCCAGCAGCTTGGATTCAGGGGCGGGCGGGGAGCTGTTTTTT,CASSLDSGAGGELFF,TRBV7-2,NA,NA,TRBJ2-2
TGTGCCAGCATAGCCTATGCTGGCTACACCTTC,CASIAYAGYTF,TRBV6-5,NA,NA,TRBJ1-2
TGTGCCAGCGGGAGTGGCTACGAGCAGTACTTC,CASGSGYEQYF,TRBV7-2,NA,once,TRBJ2-7
TGTGCCAGCAGGCGACGGAGACTAGCGGGGCCTTTGGCAAATGATACGCAGTATTTT,CASRRRRLAGPLANDTQYF,TRBV27,TRBD2,NA,TRBJ2-3
TGTGCCAGCAGTTACGGAGCGGGAGGTGGGACAGATACGCAGTATTTT,CASSYGAGGGTDTQYF,TRBV28,TRBD2,NA,TRBJ2-3
TGTGCCAGCAGAGAGACGGGGTACGACGAGCAGTACTTC,CASRETGYDEQYF,TRBV28,NA,NA,TRBJ2-7
TGTGCCAGCAGTCTTACCGGGACAGGGGGAAACATTCAGTACTTC,CASSLTGTGGNIQYF,TRBV28,TRBD1,NA,TRBJ2-4
TGTGCCACCAGCAGATACAGGGTCCCCGGCACTGAAGCTTTCTTT,CATSRYRVPGTEAFF,TRBV15,NA,once,TRBJ1-1
TGTGCCAGCAGCCAAGTACAGGGCGACACTGAAGCTTTCTTT,CASSQVQGDTEAFF,TRBV3-1/TRBV3-2,NA,NA,TRBJ1-1
TGTGCCAGCAGCCAACAATTGAACACTGAAGCTTTCTTT,CASSQQLNTEAFF,TRBV14,NA,NA,TRBJ1-1
TGTGCCAGCAGCTTGGGGGACTCCCGGAACACCGGGGAGCTGTTTTTT,CASSLGDSRNTGELFF,TRBV5-5,NA,NA,TRBJ2-2
TGTGCCAGCAGCCAGCGCCGGGACTACCGACGGGGTGAGCAGTTCTTC,CASSQRRDYRRGEQFF,TRBV28,TRBD2,NA,TRBJ2-1
TGTGCCAGCAGCCCGGGACAGAACACTGAAGCTTTCTTT,CASSPGQNTEAFF,TRBV6-6,NA,NA,TRBJ1-1
TGTGCCAGCAGCCTAACAGGGAATCGAGAGACCCAGTACTTC,CASSLTGNRETQYF,TRBV5-6,NA,NA,TRBJ2-5
TGCGCCAGCGGCAGGGGGGCGAACACCGGGGAGCTGTTTTTT,CASGRGANTGELFF,TRBV4-3,NA,NA,TRBJ2-2
TGTGCCAGCAGCGTTGGGACTCGAACTTCAGGGGAGCAGTACTTC,CASSVGTRTSGEQYF,TRBV3-1/TRBV3-2,NA,NA,TRBJ2-7
TGTGCCAGCAGCCAAGATCGACAGTACAATGAGCAGTTCTTC,CASSQDRQYNEQFF,TRBV4-2,NA,NA,TRBJ2-1
TGTGCCAGCAGCTCCCCTGGACTAGCGGGGTACTACAATGAGCAGTTCTTC,CASSSPGLAGYYNEQFF,TRBV7-9,TRBD2,NA,TRBJ2-1
TGTGCCAGCAACCTGGTGTCTGGCGGGATAAGGGGTGAGCAGTTCTTC,CASNLVSGGIRGEQFF,TRBV7-9,NA,few,TRBJ2-1
TGTGCCAGTAGTTTCTCAGGGAATCAGCCCCAGCATTTT,CASSFSGNQPQHF,TRBV19,NA,few,TRBJ1-5
TGTGCCAGCAGCGTAACAGGCAATGTAGCCAAAAACATTCAGTACTTC,CASSVTGNVAKNIQYF,TRBV5-6,NA,NA,TRBJ2-4
TGCGCCAGCAGGACAGGGTGCACTGAAGCTTTCTTT,CASRTGCTEAFF,TRBV23-1,TRBD1,NA,TRBJ1-1
TGTGCCACCAGTGCGGAGGGGCGGACTGAAGCTTTCTTT,CATSAEGRTEAFF,TRBV24-1,NA,NA,TRBJ1-1
TGCGCCAGCCGTATCTGGGGGGACCTTAATGAAAAACTGTTTTTT,CASRIWGDLNEKLFF,TRBV4-1,NA,NA,TRBJ1-4